The text below deals with one T cell receptor (beta chain). The antigen remains unidentified. This sample stems from a study of cytomegalovirus exposure and HLA in healthy donors. Study-level points and caveats: A later analysis showed HLA-associated TCR beta chains outstripping equally common others in clonal expansion. CMV serostatus was the only immune exposure information that was available. Approximately 17,000 TCR beta sequences were associated with HLA alleles at 0.05 false discovery rate in a later analysis.

PCR amplification relied on 60 Vbeta primers (plus 13 Jbeta primers). Clones were sequenced by immunoSEQ multiplex PCR, and TCRdb holds only the in-frame ones, with some missing. The table has some 150,000 clones, over 75% seen once. Sequenced sample: PBMCs. The sequence derives from a man aged 30 to 39 in good health and CMV-seronegative.

The CDR3, as DNA: TGTGCCAGCAGTTTGGACGGACAGGGTACGTCGGAGACCCAGTACTTC. Residues: CASSLDGQGTSETQYF. The chain combines TRBV28 with TRBJ2-5, with 8 bases identical to TRBD1. The CDR3 has 16 residues. CDR1 and CDR2 from the germline V gene are MDHEN and SYDVKM. J was trimmed by 5 bases and V by 3 bases; bases with no gene match: 11. Drawing the rest from reference TRBV28 and TRBJ2-5, the complete variable domain is DVKVTQSSRYLVKRTGEKVFLECVQDMDHENMFWYRQDPGLGLRLIYFSYDVKMKEKGDIPEGYSVSREKKERFSLILESASTNQTSMYLCASSLDGQGTSETQYFGPGTRLLVL.